This paragraph reports one TCR beta chain. Its target is not known. This sample was included in a study of response to subunit inactivated influenza vaccine. Study observations and caveats: There was a suggestion from the authors that each seasonal influenza vaccination recruits few new T cells.

TCRdb reprocessed the RT-PCR reads with MiXCR, giving one entry per CDR3 protein. The table includes fewer than 750,000 distinct CDR3 sequences, 14% detected once. Trimming took off 4 bases at V and 6 bases at J, with 9 bases between the two ends. This CDR3 has 13 residues. Germline-derived CDR1 and CDR2 are SNHLY and FYNNEI. The sample consisted of PBMCs from blood, taken approximately 13 days after vaccination. V usage is TRBV2 and J usage is TRBJ2-2; a possible D gene is TRBD1 (5 bases). The sequence was obtained from a man over 45 who received an inactivated influenza vaccine. CDR3 nucleotide sequence: TGTGCCAGCAGTGGCCAGGGCGCCGGGGAGCTGTTTTTT. Its translation is CASSGQGAGELFF.